This T cell receptor beta chain was captured in a study of shared clonotypes between healthy human individuals. Study context: Used for every donor were three CD4 naive, three CD4 memory, two CD8 naive and one CD8 memory plate.

The study, taken as a whole, reports: Sampling used blood alone; tissue repertoires probably differ. Among donors, sharing of clonotypes was expected to be affected by sequencing depth.

Remarks on this clone: Its antigen is unknown.

The CDR3 runs to 15 residues. CDR1 is MDHEN and CDR2 is SYDVKM in the germline V gene. With 5 bases clipped from V and 6 bases from J, the junction kept 10 bases outside the gene matches. Naivety among CD8 cells was defined by CD45RO negativity and positive CCR7 selection, thereby excluding terminally differentiated effector memory CD45RA+ cells. Assay execution took place at the deep level. TCRdb's table, derived via immunoSEQ multiplex PCR, lists solely in-frame clones and lacks some. The table lists more than 2 million clones, about 95% of them singletons. This clonotype was sampled from a man aged 18 to 29 in good health. The chain has TRBV28 and TRBJ2-1; 7 nucleotides agree with TRBD1. The material sequenced was naive CD8+ T cells sorted from blood. The CDR3 region is CASSPQRTGPNEQFF. The CDR3 DNA reads as TGTGCCAGCAGTCCCCAAAGGACAGGCCCCAATGAGCAGTTCTTC.